Sequencing of this T cell receptor (beta chain) was carried out in a study of lymphopenia after photon versus proton radiotherapy. CDR1 and CDR2 from the germline V gene are MNHEY and SVGAGI. The CDR3 runs 14 residues. V was cut by 6 bases and J by 1 base, with 12 bases left in between. Libraries were prepared by immunoSEQ multiplex PCR; TCRdb keeps only in-frame clonotypes and omits some of them. The profile shows 25,000 to 30,000 clones, roughly 90% of them singletons. V and J are TRBV6-5 and TRBJ2-5; D gene unclear. The sequencing used peripheral blood, collected from a patient treated with photon-based radiotherapy. This sequence was found in a woman in her forties or fifties with cholangiocarcinoma. In DNA, the CDR3 is TGTGCCAGCAGCCCGGACGGAGCCCAAGAGACCCAGTACTTC. Translating gives CASSPDGAQETQYF.